The 20 T cell receptor beta chains in this list originate from one sample, sequenced in a study of T-cell memory formation after mild COVID-19. In TCRdb, the 5' RACE reads were re-called with MiXCR into one record per CDR3 protein. The sample has around 510,000 distinct CDR3 sequences, about a fifth seen once. The sequencing input was PBMCs or a T cell subset sorted from them (not recorded which). These receptors came from an adult woman who had mild COVID-19 (a few samples of this study predate the infection). Cell type and time point are not known.

The chain carries TRBV20-1 and TRBJ2-7; D gene ambiguous. V lost 0 bases and J lost 5, with 8 bases in between. There are 12 residues in the CDR3. CDR1 is DFQATT and CDR2 is SNEGSKA in the germline V gene (reference sequence). The DNA for the CDR3 is TGCAGTGCTAGAGATCAACTAAACGAGCAGTACTTC. Amino acids: CSARDQLNEQYF.

This clonotype showed up just a few times. The chain uses TRBV6-6 and TRBJ1-4; D gene uncertain. In germline, CDR1 is MNHNY, CDR2 SVGAGI (reference sequence). The CDR3 loop spans 16 amino acids. The ends were cut back, 0 bases at V and 1 base at J, with 9 bases in the middle. This chain's CDR3 is CASSYSRKLTNEKLFF. The DNA for the CDR3 is TGTGCCAGCAGTTACTCGAGAAAACTAACTAATGAAAAACTGTTTTTT.

This chain joins TRBV20-1 and TRBJ2-7; D perhaps matches TRBD1 (6 bases). The CDR3 covers 13 residues. The germline CDR1 and CDR2 sequences are DFQATT and SNEGSKA (reference sequence). The V and J ends lost 3 bases and 2 bases respectively, with 11 bases between them. For the CDR3, the DNA is TGCAGTGCTAGTTCCGACAGGCCCTACGAGCAGTACTTC. This gives the protein CSASSDRPYEQYF.

The chain carries TRBV5-4 and TRBJ1-1; 7 positions agree with TRBD1. Looked up from germline, CDR1 is SGHNT and CDR2 is YYREEE (reference sequence). The CDR3 length is 17 residues. Losses at the gene ends were 4 bases for V and 1 base for J; bases not matched to a gene: 13. The chain's CDR3 is CASSRRPGQKTNTEAFF. The CDR3, as DNA: TGTGCCAGCAGCCGACGGCCGGGACAGAAGACGAACACTGAAGCTTTCTTT. The full variable domain, completed using reference TRBV5-4 and TRBJ1-1, is ETGVTQSPTHLIKTRGQQVTLRCSSQSGHNTVSWYQQALGQGPQFIFQYYREEENGRGNFPPRFSGLQFPNYSSELNVNALELDDSALYLCASSRRPGQKTNTEAFFGQGTRLTVV.

This clonotype has only a few counts. This chain links TRBV24-1 with TRBJ2-3, with D perhaps TRBD2 (6 bases). Germline V gene sequence: CDR1 KGHDR, CDR2 SFDVKD. The V end was cut by 4 bases, the J end by 0 bases, with 13 bases between. The CDR3 runs to 16 residues. CDR3 sequence: CATSDQTRTSTDTQYF. The CDR3 coding sequence is TGTGCCACCAGTGACCAGACTAGAACTAGCACAGATACGCAGTATTTT.

This clonotype turned up a few times. The rearrangement links TRBV29-1 to TRBJ2-1; D is perhaps TRBD1 (5 bases). Germline CDR1 and CDR2: SQVTM and ANQGSEA. V was shortened by 6 bases and J by 2 bases, with 17 bases between the two germline ends. CDR3 size: 15 residues. The DNA for the CDR3 is TGCAGCGTGACAGACGTCTTTGTTACCTACAATGAGCAGTTCTTC. It is translated as CSVTDVFVTYNEQFF.

This clonotype was seen only a few times. The V gene is TRBV6-2 or TRBV6-3, the J gene TRBJ2-5; 16 nucleotides line up with TRBD2. Looked up from germline, CDR1 is MNHEY and CDR2 is SVGEGT. The length of the CDR3 is 16 residues. The V gene end was trimmed by 5 bases and the J gene end by 6 bases; junction bases not matched to a gene: 6. CDR3 amino acids: CASSPGLAGGRKTQYF. CDR3 coding DNA: TGTGCCAGCAGTCCGGGACTAGCGGGGGGGAGGAAGACCCAGTACTTC.

The chain is built from TRBV12-3 or TRBV12-4 and TRBJ2-1; TRBD2 is a possible D gene (5 bases). The CDR3 extends over 16 amino acids. Deletions cut 5 bases from V and 0 bases from J, with 14 bases between. The CDR3: CASSTFGLDSYNEQFF. The DNA for the CDR3 is TGTGCCAGCAGTACTTTCGGACTCGACTCCTACAATGAGCAGTTCTTC.

Only a few counts were recorded for this clonotype. This chain joins TRBV24-1 and TRBJ1-5; 8 bases are shared with TRBD1. CDR1 is KGHDR and CDR2 is SFDVKD in the germline V gene. V shed 9 bases, J shed 3 bases, and the junction held 9 bases outside the gene matches. CDR3 size: 15 residues. CDR3: CATQDMTGDNQPQHF. The CDR3 DNA is TGTGCCACCCAGGACATGACAGGGGACAATCAGCCCCAGCATTTT.

CDR3 loop: CASSLLMRGNEQFF. The CDR3 DNA sequence: TGTGCCAGCAGCTTATTGATGCGGGGCAATGAGCAGTTCTTC. J is TRBJ2-1 and V is TRBV7-2; D may be TRBD2 (6 bases). Trimming cost V 2 bases and J 6 bases, with 11 bases left between them. The CDR3 extends over 14 amino acids. Germline CDR1 SGHTA, CDR2 FQGNSA. Variable domain in full (rest from reference TRBV7-2 and TRBJ2-1): GAGVSQSPSNKVTEKGKDVELRCDPISGHTALYWYRQSLGQGLEFLIYFQGNSAPDKSGLPSDRFSAERTGGSVSTLTIQRTQQEDSAVYLCASSLLMRGNEQFFGPGTRLTVL.

In this sample, this clonotype turned up a few times. This chain connects TRBV24-1 to TRBJ2-7; D is possibly TRBD1 or TRBD2 (6 bases each). CDR3 length: 15 residues. CDR1 is KGHDR and CDR2 is SFDVKD in the germline V gene. Trimming pared 2 bases from V and 6 bases from J, leaving 16 bases between. DNA for the CDR3: TGTGCCACCAGTGATTCCCACAAGGGGGGCGGCGAGCAGTACTTC. Protein: CATSDSHKGGGEQYF.

The genes are TRBV5-1 and TRBJ1-1; D is uncertain. Germline V gene sequence: CDR1 SGHRS, CDR2 YFSETQ. The V end was cut by 2 bases, the J end by 0 bases, with 8 bases between. The CDR3 is made up of 14 amino acids. CDR3 sequence (DNA): TGCGCCAGCAGCTTTGATCCGATGAACACTGAAGCTTTCTTT. This sequence encodes CASSFDPMNTEAFF.

J is TRBJ2-7 and V is TRBV7-8, with 8 bases identical to TRBD1. Germline V CDR1 and CDR2: SGHVS, FQNEAQ. Unmatched junction bases numbered 12, after V lost 7 bases and J lost 4 bases. This CDR3 is 15 amino acids long. CDR3 region: CASTPRDRPLYEQYF. In DNA form, the CDR3 reads TGTGCCAGCACACCCCGGGACAGGCCGCTTTACGAGCAGTACTTC.

In this sample, this clonotype turned up a few times. The rearrangement uses TRBV4-2 and TRBJ1-1; D unclear. The CDR3 sequence is 13 residues long. Per the germline V gene, CDR1 is LGHNA and CDR2 is YNFKEQ. Trimming pared 0 bases from V and 7 bases from J, leaving 9 bases between. CDR3 region: CASSQEGSVEAFF. CDR3 DNA: TGTGCCAGCAGCCAAGAAGGATCGGTTGAAGCTTTCTTT.

This chain uses TRBV9 with TRBJ2-5, with 9 nucleotides matching TRBD2. CDR3 length: 16 residues. Per the germline V gene, CDR1 is SGDLS and CDR2 is YYNGEE. V lost 3 bases to trimming and J lost 4 bases; unmatched junction nucleotides: 10. CDR3 nucleotide sequence: TGTGCCAGCAGCGCACTTAGCGGGAGTTACGGAGAGACCCAGTACTTC. Protein sequence: CASSALSGSYGETQYF.

This clonotype was recorded a few times. The chain combines TRBV6-1 with TRBJ2-3; tentatively, D is TRBD1 or TRBD2 (6 bases each). Germline V gives CDR1 MNHNS, CDR2 SASEGT. V gave up 2 bases and J gave up 1 base, with 13 bases separating them. The length of the CDR3 is 16 residues. The CDR3 bases are TGTGCCAGCAGTGAAAGGAGGGCAGGGGGCACAGATACGCAGTATTTT. Translated: CASSERRAGGTDTQYF.

The gene calls are TRBV12-3 or TRBV12-4 and TRBJ1-5; the match to TRBD1 covers 11 bases. The J segment lost 5 bases and the V segment lost 5 bases, leaving 2 bases of the junction unmatched. This CDR3 has 14 residues. The CDR3 is CASSRTGGYQPQHF. The CDR3 coding sequence is TGTGCCAGCAGTCGGACAGGGGGCTATCAGCCCCAGCATTTT.

The table lists this clonotype with a few counts. The genes are TRBV4-3 and TRBJ2-7; 9 nucleotides line up with TRBD1. The germline V gene has CDR1 LGHNA and CDR2 YSLEER. The CDR3 length is 17 residues. The trim removed 3 bases at V and 0 bases at J, leaving 9 bases unmatched. CDR3 amino acids: CASSHGWRTGDSYEQYF. The CDR3 coding sequence is TGCGCCAGCAGCCACGGTTGGCGGACAGGGGACTCCTACGAGCAGTACTTC.

This chain connects TRBV29-1 to TRBJ2-2, with 11 bases matching TRBD2. The CDR3 runs to 13 residues. Germline loops: CDR1 SQVTM, CDR2 ANQGSEA. The trim removed 7 bases at V and 5 bases at J, leaving 3 bases unmatched. The CDR3 is CSATSGGTGELFF. CDR3 nucleotide sequence: TGCAGCGCTACTAGCGGGGGAACCGGGGAGCTGTTTTTT.

In its sample, this clonotype was seen a few times. The V and J genes are TRBV4-1 and TRBJ2-3; D unresolved. V was clipped by 2 bases and J by 5 bases, with 8 bases between them. CDR3 length: 13 residues. Per germline, CDR1 MGHRA and CDR2 YSYEKL. CDR3: CASSQLPLDTQYF. The CDR3 nucleotides read TGCGCCAGCAGCCAATTGCCCCTAGATACGCAGTATTTT.